The source of this TCR beta chain is a study of CD8 T cells in ankylosing spondylitis. TCRdb fed the 5' RACE reads into MiXCR, producing one record per CDR3 protein. Here the sample spans 37,000 or so distinct CDR3 sequences, 16% being singletons. This CDR3 has 16 residues. Trimming pared 5 bases from V and 8 bases from J, leaving 21 bases between. On this clonotype itself: Its target is not known.

Study conclusions and caveats: Past research had described some motif variants in reactive arthritis synovial fluid and blood.

Sequencing was performed on blood. The clonotype originates from a male donor with ankylosing spondylitis or in good health (not recorded which). V and J are TRBV12-3 or TRBV12-4 and TRBJ1-4; D gene unclear. The DNA for the CDR3 is TGTGCCAGCAGTCCTCTGATGGGCCGCGCCGGAGAAAAACTGTTTTTT. Encoded protein: CASSPLMGRAGEKLFF.